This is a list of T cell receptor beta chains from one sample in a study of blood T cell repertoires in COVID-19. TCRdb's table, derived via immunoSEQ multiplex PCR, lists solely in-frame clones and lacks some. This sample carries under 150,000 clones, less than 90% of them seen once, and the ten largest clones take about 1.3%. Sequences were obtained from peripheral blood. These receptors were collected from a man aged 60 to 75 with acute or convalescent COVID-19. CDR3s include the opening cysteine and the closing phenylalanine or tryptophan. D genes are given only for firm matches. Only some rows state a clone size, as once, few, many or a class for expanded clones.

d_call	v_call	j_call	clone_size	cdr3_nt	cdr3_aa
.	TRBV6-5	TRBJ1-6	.	TGTGCCAGCAGTTACCAGGCAGGGGTGAATTCACCCCTCCACTTT	CASSYQAGVNSPLHF
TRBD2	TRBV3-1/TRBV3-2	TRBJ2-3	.	TGTGCCAGCAGCCCATCCGCCTTAGCGGGAGGCGCCACAGATACGCAGTATTTT	CASSPSALAGGATDTQYF
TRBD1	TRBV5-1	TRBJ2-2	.	TGCGCCAGCAGCCCAGGGGGAAAAAACACCGGGGAGCTGTTTTTT	CASSPGGKNTGELFF
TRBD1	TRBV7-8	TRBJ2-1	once	TGTGCCAGCAGCTACCGGGACAGGGGCCCCTACAATGAGCAGTTCTTC	CASSYRDRGPYNEQFF
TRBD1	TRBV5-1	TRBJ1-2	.	TGCGCCAGCAGCATAGGGACAGGGGGTCATAACTATGGCTACACCTTC	CASSIGTGGHNYGYTF
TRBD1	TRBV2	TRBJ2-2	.	TGTGCCAGCAGAAAACACAGGGGGGAGATCGGCGGGGAGCTGTTTTTT	CASRKHRGEIGGELFF
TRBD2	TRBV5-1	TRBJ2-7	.	TGCGCCAGCAGCTTGGACGGTAGCGGGAGAGTCTACGAGCAGTACTTC	CASSLDGSGRVYEQYF
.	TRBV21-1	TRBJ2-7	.	TGTGCCAGCAGCAACAGTCCCCAAACCTACGAGCAGTACTTC	CASSNSPQTYEQYF
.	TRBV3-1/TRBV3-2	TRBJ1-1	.	TGTGCCAGCAGCCAGGGAAGCCTGGACACTTCGAACACTGAAGCTTTCTTT	CASSQGSLDTSNTEAFF
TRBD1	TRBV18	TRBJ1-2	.	TGTGCCAGCTCACCCATACAGGGGGCTGACTATGGCTACACCTTC	CASSPIQGADYGYTF
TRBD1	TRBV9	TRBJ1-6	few	TGTGCCAGCAGCGAGGGGACAGGGGGTAATTCACCCCTCCACTTT	CASSEGTGGNSPLHF
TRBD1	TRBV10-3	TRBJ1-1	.	TGTGCCATCAACCCCACAGGGGGCGGATGGTCTGAAGCTTTCTTT	CAINPTGGGWSEAFF
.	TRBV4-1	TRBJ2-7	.	TGCGCCAGCAGCCAAGCCCCAGGATTGTCCTACGAGCAGTACTTC	CASSQAPGLSYEQYF
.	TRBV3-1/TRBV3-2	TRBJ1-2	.	TGTGCCAGCAGCCAACAATATGGCTACACCTTC	CASSQQYGYTF
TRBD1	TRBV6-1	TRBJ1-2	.	TGTGCCAGCAGTGATGGTAACAGGGGGTCTAACTATGGCTACACCTTC	CASSDGNRGSNYGYTF
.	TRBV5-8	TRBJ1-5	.	TGTGCCAGCAGCCCTAGAGATTACAATCAGCCCCAGCATTTT	CASSPRDYNQPQHF
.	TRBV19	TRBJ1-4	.	TGTGCCAGTATCCCCCCCGGTGGTGAAAAACTGTTTTTT	CASIPPGGEKLFF
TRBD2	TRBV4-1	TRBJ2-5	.	TGCGCCAGCAACCGGGGGGGTCAAGAGACCCAGTACTTC	CASNRGGQETQYF
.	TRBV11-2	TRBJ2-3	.	TGTGCCAGCAGCTTAGTAGGCGAGCGGGTCACAGATACGCAGTATTTT	CASSLVGERVTDTQYF
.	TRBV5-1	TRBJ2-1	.	TGCGCCAGCAGCTTGAATCCGGGTTACAATGAGCAGTTCTTC	CASSLNPGYNEQFF
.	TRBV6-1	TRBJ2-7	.	TGTGCCAGCAGTGACGGCGGTGGCGAGCAGTACTTC	CASSDGGGEQYF
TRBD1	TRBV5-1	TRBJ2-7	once	TGCGCCAGCAGATTCGGGACAGAGAGCTCCTACGAGCAGTACTTC	CASRFGTESSYEQYF
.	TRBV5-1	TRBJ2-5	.	TGCGCCAGCAGCTTTCGGGGGTCCCAAGAGACCCAGTACTTC	CASSFRGSQETQYF
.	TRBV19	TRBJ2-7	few	TGTGCCAGTAGTCGGAGAGGCTCCTACGAGCAGTACTTC	CASSRRGSYEQYF
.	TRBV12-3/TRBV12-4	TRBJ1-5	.	TGTGCCAGCAGTTTGGGAGCCGTGCGGGCCCAGCATTTT	CASSLGAVRAQHF
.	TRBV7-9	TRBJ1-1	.	TGTGCCAGCAGCCTTGACAATTCGGAGAACACTGAAGCTTTCTTT	CASSLDNSENTEAFF
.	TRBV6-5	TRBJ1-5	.	TGTGCCAGCAGAACACACGGGGGGAATCAGCCCCAGCATTTT	CASRTHGGNQPQHF
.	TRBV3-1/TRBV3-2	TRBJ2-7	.	TGTGCCAGCAGCCAAGATCCCGGACTGCGAAACGAGCAGTACTTC	CASSQDPGLRNEQYF
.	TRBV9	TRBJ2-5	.	TGTGCCAGCAGCGTAGCGCTAGCAGAACAAGAGACCCAGTACTTC	CASSVALAEQETQYF
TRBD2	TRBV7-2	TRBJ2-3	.	TGTGCCAGCAGCGTAGGCGGGAGGACCTTCACAGATACGCAGTATTTT	CASSVGGRTFTDTQYF
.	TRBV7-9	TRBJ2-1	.	TGTGCCAGCAGCCCCTTGGGACACCTCTCCTACAATGAGCAGTTCTTC	CASSPLGHLSYNEQFF
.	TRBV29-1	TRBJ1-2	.	TGCAGCGTTGCCTCTGGCTACACCTTC	CSVASGYTF
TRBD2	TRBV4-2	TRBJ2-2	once	TGTGCCAGCAAAGGTAGAACTAGCGGGGGTAACACCGGGGAGCTGTTTTTT	CASKGRTSGGNTGELFF
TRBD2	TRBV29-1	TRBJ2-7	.	TGCAGCGTTGCTAGCGGGGTCTACTACGAGCAGTACTTC	CSVASGVYYEQYF
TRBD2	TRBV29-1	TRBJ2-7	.	TGCAGCGTTGAGATAGCGGGAAGGGGCTACGAGCAGTACTTC	CSVEIAGRGYEQYF
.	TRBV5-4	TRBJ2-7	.	TGTGCCAGCAGCTTTCATGATAGCGAGCAGTACTTC	CASSFHDSEQYF